This T cell receptor beta chain came from a study of blood T cell repertoires in COVID-19. Sequenced by immunoSEQ multiplex PCR; TCRdb stores in-frame clones only, minus some. The table includes about 210,000 clones, 80% to 85% detected once. This receptor was identified in a woman in her 30s who had been exposed to COVID-19. Sequenced input: PBMCs or T cells enriched from blood (not recorded which).

This chain's CDR3 is CASSAPRGQNTATQYF. The DNA of the CDR3 is TGTGCCAGCAGCGCCCCGAGGGGGCAGAATACGGCGACGCAGTACTTC. The chain uses TRBV11-2 and TRBJ2-7; 7 positions agree with TRBD1. CDR1 is SGHAT and CDR2 is FQNNGV in the germline V gene. The CDR3 contains 16 residues. V shed 5 bases and J 9 bases; nucleotides not matched to a gene: 19.